This TCR beta chain was sequenced in a study of regulatory T cells in long-lasting Graves disease. This clonotype came up many times. What it binds is unknown. Libraries of TCR beta came from iRepertoire HTBI primers plus Arm-PCR of CDR3 regions. TCRdb reanalysed the multiplex PCR reads using MiXCR and keeps one entry per CDR3 protein. The table includes about 310,000 distinct CDR3 sequences, over 15% detected once. Regarding time point: newly diagnosed GD, antithyroid drugs for less than 3 months. After RNA was extracted from PBMCs, the TCR library was made from it. Peripheral blood, about 8.8 milliliters of it, was drawn into EDTA tubes. The CDR3 has 19 amino acids. With V trimmed by 4 bases and J by 0 bases, 15 bases remained unmatched. CDR1 is WNHNN, CDR2 SYGVQD, per germline (reference sequence). Study-wide results and caveats: With persistent disease, TRBV28, TRBJ1-2 and TRBJ2-5 were the favored segments. Persistent Graves' patients showed less TCR diversity than newly diagnosed patients showed.

The specimen comprised peripheral blood mononuclear cells (PBMCs), sampled at new diagnosis, from a patient treated with antithyroid drugs. The chain has TRBV10-1 and TRBJ2-1; TRBD2 matches 7 bases. This sequence originates from a female donor with Graves disease. CDR3 nucleotide sequence: TGCGCCAGCAGTGGTCAGGGTCCCGCGGGAGCGAGCTCCTACAATGAGCAGTTCTTC. Amino acids: CASSGQGPAGASSYNEQFF.